This T cell receptor (beta chain) derives from a study of shared clonotypes between healthy human individuals. This clone was seen many times. TCRdb's copy holds only in-frame clones and misses some; the assay was immunoSEQ multiplex PCR. Of 980,000 or so clones detected, roughly 72% appear once; the ten largest clones hold about 1.5%. The sample was memory CD4+ T cells sorted from blood. The subset here: CD45RA-negative fraction. The receptor's source is a man between 18 and 29 years old in good health.

This CDR3 is CASSLAWTASYEQYF. CDR3 nucleotide sequence: TGTGCCAGCAGCTTAGCTTGGACAGCCTCCTACGAGCAGTACTTC. V and J are TRBV7-2 and TRBJ2-7, with D possibly matching TRBD1 (6 bases). Germline V CDR1 and CDR2: SGHTA, FQGNSA. Deletions cut 0 bases from V and 0 bases from J, with 9 bases between. The length of the CDR3 is 15 residues.